Below are 10 T cell receptor beta chains sequenced from a single sample in a study of blood T cells in healthy people across ages. Together with a sample-barcoded 5' primer, a J-beta primer mix was included in a second PCR lasting roughly 6 to 12 cycles. TCRdb processed the 5' RACE reads anew with MiXCR; each CDR3 protein has one entry. In the table there are some 1,800,000 distinct CDR3 sequences, roughly two fifths of which are singletons. Source material: blood. Receptors originate from a human donor in good health.

This clonotype has only a few counts. This chain's CDR3 is CASSFLLAGGRNTQYF. The CDR3 DNA sequence: TGTGCCAGCAGCTTTCTTCTAGCGGGGGGGCGCAATACGCAGTATTTT. V is TRBV11-2 and J is TRBJ2-3; TRBD2 agrees at 12 bases. This CDR3 has 16 amino acids. CDR1 SGHAT and CDR2 FQNNGV come from the germline V gene. V was clipped by 3 bases and J by 7 bases; unmatched bases: 8.

This rearrangement joins TRBV12-3 or TRBV12-4 to TRBJ1-1; D might be TRBD1 (5 bases). The CDR3 length is 14 residues. V was cut by 7 bases and J by 3 bases, with 15 bases left in between. CDR3 sequence (DNA): TGTGCCAGCACTACGGCAGGGTGGGACACTGAAGCTTTCTTT. This sequence encodes CASTTAGWDTEAFF.

This clonotype was counted between two and nine times. The chain links TRBV7-9 to TRBJ1-1, with D perhaps TRBD1 (6 bases). This CDR3 contains 15 residues. V lost 3 bases and J 7 bases, leaving 18 bases between the germline ends. Germline V CDR1 and CDR2: SEHNR, FQNEAQ (reference sequence). CDR3 in DNA: TGTGCCAGCAGCTTCTATACCTACGGACAGAATGAAGCTTTCTTT. The encoded protein is CASSFYTYGQNEAFF.

About this clonotype itself: Just one base apart from a much larger clone, this may be a read error. This chain uses TRBV20-1 with TRBJ2-5, with D possibly being TRBD1 (5 bases). The CDR3 spans 14 residues. The V end was cut by 5 bases, the J end by 1 base, with 14 bases between. The germline CDR1 and CDR2 sequences are DFQATT and SNEGSKA (reference sequence). In nucleotides, the CDR3 is TGCAGTGCTGGAAATGGGGCAGCCCAAGAGACCCAGTACTTC. The encoded protein is CSAGNGAAQETQYF.

This chain joins TRBV5-5 and TRBJ2-3; TRBD2 agrees at 11 bases. The V gene end was trimmed by 3 bases and the J gene end by 1 base; junction bases not matched to a gene: 10. Germline CDR1 and CDR2: SGHKS and YYEKEE (reference sequence). CDR3 size: 18 residues. CDR3 coding DNA: TGTGCCAGCAGCTCTCTAGCGGGGGGCCGCTATGGCACAGATACGCAGTATTTT. It encodes CASSSLAGGRYGTDTQYF.

The J gene is TRBJ2-3, the V gene TRBV27; 8 bases align to TRBD1. The CDR3 spans 14 residues. CDR1 and CDR2 (germline): MNHEY, SMNVEV (reference sequence). The trim removed 7 bases at V and 1 base at J, leaving 4 bases unmatched. The DNA of the CDR3 is TGTGCCAGCAAGTTGGGACAGGGCACAGATACGCAGTATTTT. Its protein is CASKLGQGTDTQYF.

This clonotype came up a few times. The CDR3 loop reads CASSPGEPYQETQYF. CDR3 bases: TGTGCCAGCAGCCCGGGGGAGCCGTACCAAGAGACCCAGTACTTC. This chain links TRBV12-3 or TRBV12-4 with TRBJ2-5, with D possibly TRBD2 on 6 matching bases. Trimming took 6 bases from V and 0 from J, leaving 14 bases between them. This CDR3 contains 15 residues.

This clonotype was counted between two and nine times. The chain uses TRBV27 and TRBJ2-6, with TRBD1 matching 8 bases. The germline V gene encodes CDR1 MNHEY and CDR2 SMNVEV (reference sequence). The CDR3 is 19 amino acids. Unmatched junction bases numbered 12, after V lost 5 bases and J lost 0 bases. CDR3 sequence: CASSHYRDRKSSGANVLTF. In nucleotides, the CDR3 is TGTGCCAGCAGTCACTATCGGGACAGGAAGAGCTCTGGGGCCAACGTCCTGACTTTC.

CDR3 in amino acids: CASSSLGAGNEQFF. In DNA form, the CDR3 reads TGCGCCAGCAGCTCTTTGGGGGCGGGGAATGAGCAGTTCTTC. This chain joins TRBV5-1 and TRBJ2-1, with D perhaps assigned TRBD1 or TRBD2 (6 bases each). Germline V gene data show CDR1 as SGHRS and CDR2 as YFSETQ. This CDR3 comprises 14 residues. V was pared by 3 bases and J by 7 bases, with 14 bases between.

This clonotype showed up many times. V usage is TRBV29-1 and J usage is TRBJ2-7; D may match TRBD1 or TRBD2 (6 bases each). Germline CDR1 is SQVTM and CDR2 is ANQGSEA. This CDR3 region has 15 residues. V lost 6 bases to trimming and J lost 5 bases, with 23 bases between them. The CDR3 sequence is CSVTVAAGEVHEQYF. The CDR3 nucleotides are TGCAGCGTCACCGTAGCGGCAGGGGAGGTCCACGAGCAGTACTTC.